Sequencing of this T cell receptor (beta chain) was carried out in a study of CD8 T cells in ankylosing spondylitis. Whole-study findings and limits: Made up of about eight highly homologous variants, a TCR beta motif appeared characteristic of ankylosing spondylitis blood.

Quantitative 5'-RACE was performed with molecular barcodes, and it yielded the TCR beta libraries. TCRdb used MiXCR to reprocess the 5' RACE reads, holding one entry per CDR3 protein. This table has about 800,000 distinct CDR3 sequences, about 11% appearing once. V lost 3 bases, J lost 5 bases, and 11 bases lay in between. Germline V gene data show CDR1 as DFQATT and CDR2 as SNEGSKA (reference sequence). This CDR3 comprises 13 residues. About this clonotype itself: Antigen unknown.

This clonotype originated in a male donor with ankylosing spondylitis. The J gene is TRBJ1-5, the V gene TRBV20-1, with a tentative D call TRBD1 (6 bases). Material for sequencing was blood, either unsorted or a sorted T cell fraction (not recorded which). CDR3 coding DNA: TGCAGTGCTAGTGTGGACAGCTATCAGCCCCAGCATTTT. Its translation is CSASVDSYQPQHF.